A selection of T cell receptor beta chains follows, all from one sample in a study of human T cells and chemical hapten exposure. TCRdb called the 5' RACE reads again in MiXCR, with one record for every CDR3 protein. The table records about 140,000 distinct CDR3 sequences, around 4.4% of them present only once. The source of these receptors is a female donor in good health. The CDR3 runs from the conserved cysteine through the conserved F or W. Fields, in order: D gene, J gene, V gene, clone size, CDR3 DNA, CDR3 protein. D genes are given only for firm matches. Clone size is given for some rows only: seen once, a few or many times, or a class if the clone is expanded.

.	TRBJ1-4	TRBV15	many	TGTGCCACCAGCAGAGATGCCTGGGGGGAGCCGGCTCTTAATGAAAAACTGTTTTTT	CATSRDAWGEPALNEKLFF
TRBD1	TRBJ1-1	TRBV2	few	TGTGCCAGCAAGACAGGGGGAATTTGGGCTTTCTTT	CASKTGGIWAFF
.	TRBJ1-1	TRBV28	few	TGTGCCAGCAGTGGAATGGACAACCCCACTGAAGCTTTCTTT	CASSGMDNPTEAFF
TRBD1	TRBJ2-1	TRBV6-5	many	TGTGCCAGCAGTTACCAGGGGGATGCCTACAATGAGCAGTTCTTC	CASSYQGDAYNEQFF
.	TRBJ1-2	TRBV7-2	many	TGTGCCAGCAGCTTAGACCAGATTAACTATGGCTACACCTTC	CASSLDQINYGYTF
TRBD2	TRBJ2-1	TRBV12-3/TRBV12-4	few	TGTGCCAGCAGTTTTAGTTCCGCGGGGGGGTACAATGAGCAGTTCTTC	CASSFSSAGGYNEQFF
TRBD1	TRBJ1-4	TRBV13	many	TGTGCCAGCAGCTTAAACAGGGGGATTGAAAAACTGTTTTTT	CASSLNRGIEKLFF
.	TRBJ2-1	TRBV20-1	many	TGCAGTGCTAGGGTCAGGAGATACAATGAGCAGTTCTTC	CSARVRRYNEQFF
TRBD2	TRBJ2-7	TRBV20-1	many	TGCAGTGCTAGAGGCGGGGGGTCGATCTACGAGCAGTACTTC	CSARGGGSIYEQYF
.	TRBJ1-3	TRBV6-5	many	TGTGCCAGCACCGAAAACCGGGGTGAGGGAAGAAACACCATATATTTT	CASTENRGEGRNTIYF
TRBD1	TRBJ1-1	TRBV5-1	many	TGCGCCAGCAGCTTAAGCCCCCGACAGGGCGGAACTGAAGCTTTCTTT	CASSLSPRQGGTEAFF
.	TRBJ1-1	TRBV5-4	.	TGTGCCAGCAGCTTATGGACAGCCGCGAGGGGGACTGAAGCTTTCTTT	CASSLWTAARGTEAFF
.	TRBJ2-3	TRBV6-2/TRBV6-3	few	TGTGCCAGCAGTCCCTTTCGGGGGGCGACAGATACGCAGTATTTT	CASSPFRGATDTQYF
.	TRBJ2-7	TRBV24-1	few	TGTGCCACCAGCAGCAGGGCATCCTACGAGCAGTACTTC	CATSSRASYEQYF
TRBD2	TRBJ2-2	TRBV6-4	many	TGTGCCAGCAGTGAGGGGGGGGGATCCGGGGAGCTGTTTTTT	CASSEGGGSGELFF
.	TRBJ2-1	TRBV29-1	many	TGCAGCGTTGAAGAATTCCCAGGTCCATACAATGAGCAGTTCTTC	CSVEEFPGPYNEQFF